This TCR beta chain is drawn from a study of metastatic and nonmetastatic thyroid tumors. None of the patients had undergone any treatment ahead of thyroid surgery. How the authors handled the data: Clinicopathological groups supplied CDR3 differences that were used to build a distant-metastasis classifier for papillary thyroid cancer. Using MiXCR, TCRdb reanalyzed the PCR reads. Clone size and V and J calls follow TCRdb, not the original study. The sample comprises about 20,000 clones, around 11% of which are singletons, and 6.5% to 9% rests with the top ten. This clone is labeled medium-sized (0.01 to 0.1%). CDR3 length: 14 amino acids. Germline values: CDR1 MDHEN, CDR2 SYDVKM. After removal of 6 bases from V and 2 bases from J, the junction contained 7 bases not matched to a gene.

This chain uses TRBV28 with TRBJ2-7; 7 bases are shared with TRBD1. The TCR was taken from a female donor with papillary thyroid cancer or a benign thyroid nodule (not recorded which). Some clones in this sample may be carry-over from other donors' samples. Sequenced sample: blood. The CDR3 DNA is TGTGCCAGCAGATACGACAGGGCCCCCTACGAGCAGTACTTC. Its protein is CASRYDRAPYEQYF.